These 28 T cell receptor beta chains originate from one sample sequenced in a study of early T cells in non-severe SARS-CoV-2 infection. TCRdb re-analysed the 5' RACE reads in MiXCR, keeping a single row per CDR3 protein. Among around 25,000 distinct CDR3 sequences, just under 3% were seen once, and the ten largest hold approximately 0.72%. Source material: whole blood. The receptors here all came from an adult who was a healthcare worker with PCR-confirmed SARS-CoV-2 infection or an uninfected control (not recorded which).

This clonotype was counted ten times or more. CDR3: CASSPSVISYNEQFF. CDR3 coding DNA: TGTGCCAGCAGTCCTAGCGTTATCTCCTACAATGAGCAGTTCTTC. V is TRBV12-3 or TRBV12-4 and J is TRBJ2-1; possible D gene TRBD2, 6 bases. This CDR3 contains 15 residues. Trimming cost V 5 bases and J 0 bases, with 11 bases left between them.

This clonotype was found a few times. The chain uses TRBV6-1 and TRBJ2-2; TRBD2 matches at 8 bases. This CDR3 region has 15 residues. V shed 3 bases and J 0 bases; nucleotides not matched to a gene: 0. Germline CDR1 is MNHNS and CDR2 is SASEGT. CDR3 amino acids: CASSEGLANTGELFF. CDR3 in DNA: TGTGCCAGCAGTGAGGGACTAGCGAACACCGGGGAGCTGTTTTTT.

The table lists this clonotype with many counts. The chain combines TRBV3-1 with TRBJ1-2; D is unclear. The CDR3 extends over 13 amino acids. The ends were cut back, 1 base at V and 3 bases at J, with 6 bases in the middle. Per germline, CDR1 LGHDT and CDR2 YNNKEL (reference sequence). The CDR3 loop is CASSQVVHYGYTF. CDR3 DNA: TGTGCCAGCAGCCAAGTTGTGCACTATGGCTACACCTTC.

The sample holds many counts of this clonotype. The chain joins TRBV20-1 to TRBJ1-2, with a weak D call TRBD1 (5 bases). Trimming removed 1 base at V and 6 bases at J, with 9 bases between. The CDR3 is made up of 12 amino acids. Per germline, CDR1 DFQATT and CDR2 SNEGSKA (reference sequence). The CDR3: CSARGLQDGYTF. For the CDR3, the DNA is TGCAGTGCTAGAGGGTTACAGGATGGCTACACCTTC.

This clonotype was counted ten times or more. The chain employs TRBV7-3 and TRBJ2-2; D not resolved. The V gene lost 5 bases and the J gene lost 3 bases, with 4 bases spanning the gap. Germline CDR1 is SGHTA and CDR2 is FQGTGA. This CDR3 contains 12 residues. DNA of the CDR3: TGTGCCAGCAGCCCCTACACCGGGGAGCTGTTTTTT. The encoded protein is CASSPYTGELFF. Drawing the rest from reference TRBV7-3 and TRBJ2-2, the complete variable domain is GAGVSQTPSNKVTEKGKYVELRCDPISGHTALYWYRQSLGQGPEFLIYFQGTGAADDSGLPNDRFFAVRPEGSVSTLKIQRTERGDSAVYLCASSPYTGELFFGEGSRLTVL.

This clonotype was recorded many times. The chain links TRBV27 to TRBJ2-1; perhaps TRBD2 as D (6 bases). The V end was cut by 5 bases, the J end by 6 bases, with 14 bases between. Germline V gene data show CDR1 as MNHEY and CDR2 as SMNVEV (reference sequence). CDR3 length: 14 amino acids. In DNA form, the CDR3 reads TGTGCCAGCAGTCGTGAAACTAGCCGCAATGAGCAGTTCTTC. This codes for CASSRETSRNEQFF.

At least ten counts were recorded for this clonotype. The chain joins TRBV29-1 to TRBJ2-1; a weak D match, TRBD1 (6 bases). The CDR3 is 14 amino acids. Germline lookup yields CDR1 SQVTM and CDR2 ANQGSEA. Trimming removed 7 bases at V and 2 bases at J, with 15 bases between. The CDR3 protein is CSGMPQGTYNEQFF. CDR3 in DNA: TGCAGCGGGATGCCCCAGGGGACCTACAATGAGCAGTTCTTC.

This clonotype was counted at least ten times. The chain joins TRBV5-4 to TRBJ2-1; D is ambiguous. Germline V gives CDR1 SGHNT, CDR2 YYREEE (reference sequence). CDR3 length equals 14 residues. Trimming stripped 6 bases from V and 8 bases from J, with 18 bases between. This CDR3 reads CASTLRSSEDEQFF. The CDR3 coding sequence is TGTGCCAGCACCCTTCGGAGCAGCGAGGATGAGCAGTTCTTC.

This clonotype has a count of ten or more. The rearrangement joins TRBV19 to TRBJ2-2, with 8 bases matching TRBD2. The CDR3 is 18 residues long. V lost 3 bases and J lost 1; bases outside the gene matches: 10. Germline lookup yields CDR1 LNHDA and CDR2 SQIVND (reference sequence). CDR3: CASSITVAGTGNTGELFF. As DNA, the CDR3 is TGTGCCAGTAGTATTACGGTAGCGGGGACTGGGAACACCGGGGAGCTGTTTTTT.

Ten or more counts support this clonotype. This chain joins TRBV10-3 and TRBJ2-1, with a weak D call TRBD1 (6 bases). V was cut by 7 bases and J by 8 bases, with 12 bases left in between. CDR1 ENHRY and CDR2 SYGVKD come from the germline V gene. The CDR3 loop spans 12 amino acids. This CDR3 is CAIKQGGDEQFF. CDR3 sequence (DNA): TGTGCCATCAAACAGGGTGGAGATGAGCAGTTCTTC.

This clonotype has ten or more counts. The rearrangement uses TRBV19 and TRBJ2-6; 7 nucleotides align to TRBD1. CDR3 length equals 16 residues. Germline values: CDR1 LNHDA, CDR2 SQIVND (reference sequence). V lost 7 bases, J lost 0 bases, and 6 bases stayed unmatched. As DNA, the CDR3 is TGTGCCAGTACTGACAGGGCGTACTCTGGGGCCAACGTCCTGACTTTC. Translation: CASTDRAYSGANVLTF.

A few counts support this clonotype. The chain combines TRBV2 with TRBJ1-2, with TRBD1 as a possible D gene (6 bases). This CDR3 spans 18 amino acids. V was clipped by 3 bases and J by 6 bases, with 26 bases between them. Germline V gene data show CDR1 as SNHLY and CDR2 as FYNNEI. This chain's CDR3 is CASSDGQGRYIRSDGYTF. The CDR3 DNA is TGTGCCAGCAGTGATGGGCAGGGGCGATATATCAGGTCGGATGGCTACACCTTC. Based on the CDR3 plus reference TRBV2 and TRBJ1-2, the full variable domain is EPEVTQTPSHQVTQMGQEVILRCVPISNHLYFYWYRQILGQKVEFLVSFYNNEISEKSEIFDDQFSVERPDGSNFTLKIRSTKLEDSAMYFCASSDGQGRYIRSDGYTFGSGTRLTVV.

This clonotype was observed at least ten times. The chain combines TRBV6-5 with TRBJ2-5, with 7 bases lining up with TRBD1. V was clipped by 2 bases and J by 5 bases; unmatched bases: 11. Germline loops: CDR1 MNHEY, CDR2 SVGAGI. This CDR3 has 16 amino acids. CDR3 protein: CASSYHRGNTRETQYF. The CDR3 DNA reads TGTGCCAGCAGTTACCACAGGGGCAATACCCGCGAGACCCAGTACTTC.

This clonotype was seen ten or more times. V and J are TRBV20-1 and TRBJ1-5, with D unclear. The CDR3 length is 16 residues. The germline V gene encodes CDR1 DFQATT and CDR2 SNEGSKA (reference sequence). The V and J ends lost 2 bases and 0 bases respectively, with 14 bases between them. Here the CDR3 reads CSARNGFRGSNQPQHF. As DNA, the CDR3 is TGCAGTGCTAGAAACGGTTTTCGGGGTAGCAATCAGCCCCAGCATTTT.

Many counts were recorded for this clonotype. The chain recombines TRBV6-5 with TRBJ2-7, with D possibly TRBD1 on 6 matching bases. Trimming took 3 bases from V and 2 from J, leaving 14 bases between them. The germline gives CDR1 MNHEY, CDR2 SVGAGI. This CDR3 region has 15 residues. CDR3 loop: CASSYAGDGTYEQYV. The DNA for the CDR3 is TGTGCCAGCAGTTATGCAGGGGATGGCACCTACGAGCAGTACGTC.

This clonotype showed up just a few times. V gene TRBV6-6 combines with J gene TRBJ2-2, with D unresolved. V gave up 6 bases and J gave up 0 bases, with 14 bases separating them. CDR1 is MNHNY and CDR2 is SVGAGI in the germline V gene (reference sequence). CDR3 size: 16 residues. The CDR3 DNA reads TGTGCCAGCAGCCTATTGGGGTGGGCGAACACCGGGGAGCTGTTTTTT. Protein product: CASSLLGWANTGELFF.

This clonotype was observed at least ten times. This sequence joins TRBV4-1 and TRBJ2-2; D is perhaps TRBD1 (6 bases). The germline V gene encodes CDR1 MGHRA and CDR2 YSYEKL. Trimming cost V 4 bases and J 3 bases, with 18 bases left between them. This CDR3 is 17 amino acids long. This CDR3 reads CASSPARAGVDTGELFF. CDR3 nucleotides: TGCGCCAGCAGCCCCGCGCGGGCAGGGGTTGACACCGGGGAGCTGTTTTTT.

The rearrangement links TRBV7-2 to TRBJ2-4; 10 bases are shared with TRBD2. The CDR3 extends over 15 amino acids. CDR1 and CDR2 from the germline V gene are SGHTA and FQGNSA. V lost 0 bases, J lost 9 bases, and 5 bases stayed unmatched. The CDR3: CASSLAVASGSIQYF. The CDR3 region has the DNA TGTGCCAGCAGCTTAGCGGTGGCTAGCGGGAGCATTCAGTACTTC.

This clonotype has at least ten counts. The rearrangement uses TRBV29-1 and TRBJ2-5; D is ambiguous. CDR1 and CDR2 (germline): SQVTM, ANQGSEA. CDR3 length: 13 residues. Deletions cut 7 bases from V and 2 bases from J, with 14 bases between. CDR3 region: CSAVRHAQETQYF. The CDR3 nucleotides are TGCAGCGCCGTGCGCCACGCGCAAGAGACCCAGTACTTC.

In this sample, this clonotype turned up many times. CDR3 sequence (DNA): TGTGCCAGCAGGGACGGCCGAGACAATGAGCAGTTCTTC. This codes for CASRDGRDNEQFF. V is TRBV6-1 and J is TRBJ2-1; D gene uncertain. Looked up from germline, CDR1 is MNHNS and CDR2 is SASEGT. This CDR3 is built from 13 residues. Trimming left V 6 bases short and J 5 bases short, with 11 bases between.

Remarks on this clonotype: This may be a read error: a much more frequent sequence differs by one nucleotide. The chain links TRBV6-6 to TRBJ1-2; D not certain. With 0 bases removed from V and 4 bases from J, the gap between germline ends came to 9 bases. The germline V gene encodes CDR1 MNHNY and CDR2 SVGAGI (reference sequence). This CDR3 comprises 14 residues. The CDR3 sequence: CASSYSRSSYGYTF. The CDR3 region has the DNA TGTGCCAGCAGTTACTCTCGGTCGAGCTATGGCTACACCTTC.

The V and J genes are TRBV9 and TRBJ2-1; 7 positions match TRBD2. V lost 4 bases and J lost 4; bases outside the gene matches: 8. The CDR3 is made up of 15 amino acids. CDR1 is SGDLS and CDR2 is YYNGEE in the germline V gene. DNA of the CDR3: TGTGCCAGCAGCCCCCACCCTAGCGGATACAATGAGCAGTTCTTC. It yields the protein CASSPHPSGYNEQFF. Full variable domain (rest looked up from reference TRBV9 and TRBJ2-1): DSGVTQTPKHLITATGQRVTLRCSPRSGDLSVYWYQQSLDQGLQFLIQYYNGEERAKGNILERFSAQQFPDLHSELNLSSLELGDSALYFCASSPHPSGYNEQFFGPGTRLTVL.

The sample holds many counts of this clonotype. This rearrangement joins TRBV7-6 to TRBJ2-3; D is perhaps TRBD1 (5 bases). V was cut by 4 bases and J by 0 bases, with 8 bases left in between. Germline V gives CDR1 SGHVS, CDR2 FNYEAQ. The CDR3 consists of 14 residues. CDR3 DNA sequence: TGTGCCAGCAGCTCTTGGGGCAGCACAGATACGCAGTATTTT. This codes for CASSSWGSTDTQYF.

This clonotype was recorded many times. The gene calls are TRBV24-1 and TRBJ2-1, with D maybe TRBD1 (7 bases). CDR3 length: 16 residues. V gave up 3 bases and J gave up 4 bases, with 15 bases separating them. Germline CDR1 and CDR2: KGHDR and SFDVKD. CDR3 loop: CATSDSTGDFYNEQFF. In nucleotides, the CDR3 is TGTGCCACCAGTGATAGTACAGGGGACTTTTACAATGAGCAGTTCTTC.

V and J are TRBV5-1 and TRBJ2-1; 8 nucleotides match TRBD2. The CDR3 has 18 residues. Germline V CDR1 and CDR2: SGHRS, YFSETQ. With 3 bases clipped from V and 0 bases from J, the junction kept 11 bases outside the gene matches. The CDR3 sequence is CASSSPGSGESSYNEQFF. CDR3 coding DNA: TGCGCCAGCAGCTCCCCCGGTAGCGGGGAGAGCTCCTACAATGAGCAGTTCTTC.

The V call is TRBV5-4, the J call TRBJ1-1; tentatively, D is TRBD1 (5 bases). V lost 3 bases, J lost 5 bases, and 20 bases lay in between. Germline V gene sequence: CDR1 SGHNT, CDR2 YYREEE (reference sequence). The CDR3 length is 16 residues. CDR3 in amino acids: CASSSRDQSLGTEAFF. CDR3 sequence (DNA): TGTGCCAGCAGCTCCCGGGACCAGTCCCTGGGGACTGAAGCTTTCTTT.

In this sample, this clonotype turned up many times. The chain couples TRBV3-1 to TRBJ1-2; tentative D call: TRBD1 (5 bases). V was shortened by 0 bases and J by 6 bases, with 14 bases between the two germline ends. This CDR3 comprises 15 residues. Germline CDR1 is LGHDT and CDR2 is YNNKEL (reference sequence). The CDR3 region is CASSQDRGRIHGYTF. CDR3 DNA sequence: TGTGCCAGCAGCCAAGATCGGGGACGGATACATGGCTACACCTTC.

At least ten counts were recorded for this clonotype. The chain carries TRBV7-6 and TRBJ1-6; 8 nucleotides align to TRBD1. J was trimmed by 6 bases and V by 1 base; bases with no gene match: 2. The CDR3 totals 15 residues. Germline loops: CDR1 SGHVS, CDR2 FNYEAQ. The CDR3 region is CASSLGTGFNSPLHF. The DNA for the CDR3 is TGTGCCAGCAGCTTAGGGACAGGGTTTAATTCACCCCTCCACTTT. The full variable domain, its missing parts supplied by reference TRBV7-6 and TRBJ1-6, is GAGVSQSPRYKVTKRGQDVALRCDPISGHVSLYWYRQALGQGPEFLTYFNYEAQQDKSGLPNDRFSAERPEGSISTLTIQRTEQRDSAMYRCASSLGTGFNSPLHFGNGTRLTVT.